This T cell receptor beta chain was sequenced in a study of blood T cell repertoires in COVID-19. About the study: From T cells, B-cell-depleted T cells, or PBMCs came the material, which was cDNA or gDNA.

Measured with immunoSEQ multiplex PCR; TCRdb has only the in-frame clones, and not every one. The data contain fewer than 250,000 clones, 82% of them singletons. Germline V CDR1 and CDR2: LGHNA, YNFKEQ. The CDR3 covers 17 residues. The V and J ends lost 0 bases and 2 bases respectively, with 14 bases between them. The TCR was taken from an elderly woman with acute or convalescent COVID-19. Sequenced material: peripheral blood. The gene calls are TRBV4-2 and TRBJ1-3, with D uncertain. The CDR3 DNA reads as TGTGCCAGCAGCCAAGAAGGCCGGAGGTCGGCTGGAAACACCATATATTTT. The encoded protein is CASSQEGRRSAGNTIYF.